This paragraph covers one T cell receptor (beta chain) sequence. What it binds is not known. A multiplex PCR was run with 60 Vbeta primers and 13 Jbeta primers. The data were produced by immunoSEQ multiplex PCR, yet TCRdb's version contains in-frame clones alone and is incomplete. Found here are some 170,000 clones, roughly 80% of them singletons; the top ten hold approximately 1.5%. This sample stems from a study of cytomegalovirus exposure and HLA in healthy donors. Study-wide results and limits: In all likelihood, a cluster of highly shared sequence variants was a sequencing artifact. The authors later found TCR association rates varying by HLA locus, with DRB1 most and HLA-C fewest.

The CDR3 consists of 13 residues. Trimming took 6 bases from V and 0 from J, leaving 8 bases between them. Germline-derived CDR1 and CDR2 are SNHLY and FYNNEI. This clonotype originated in a girl aged 5 to 17 in good health and CMV-seropositive. The chain carries TRBV2 and TRBJ1-1; D gene uncertain. Sequencing used PBMCs. The CDR3 loop reads CASRERVNTEAFF. CDR3 nucleotide sequence: TGTGCCAGCAGAGAGAGAGTGAACACTGAAGCTTTCTTT.